This entry describes one TCR beta chain. Per the original data handling: Researchers report that nucleated cell counts were estimated from reference gene primer amplification. Sequencing was performed with immunoSEQ multiplex PCR; in TCRdb, only in-frame clones are kept and a portion is missing. The V and J calls and the clone size are those of that table, but D and trimming were determined from the DNA. The sample lists over 200,000 clones, approximately 90% occurring once. The record originates from a study of blood T cell repertoires in COVID-19. Study at large: Specimens from acute and convalescent COVID-19 originated in the United States, Italy and Spain. Sources were T cells, B-cell-depleted T cells, or PBMCs; the material itself was cDNA or gDNA.

The sequence derives from a woman in her 40s who had recovered from COVID-19. Sequences were obtained from peripheral blood.

The CDR3 nucleotides are TGTGCCAGCAGTTACCTCGCGGGGAACTATGGCTACACCTTC. This encodes CASSYLAGNYGYTF. The chain is built from TRBV6-2 or TRBV6-3 and TRBJ1-2; D is undetermined. Trimming stripped 2 bases from V and 2 bases from J, with 9 bases between. Germline CDR1 reads MNHEY; CDR2 reads SVGEGT. The CDR3 loop spans 14 amino acids.